The T cell receptor beta chain described here comes from a study of tumor-infiltrating lymphocytes in localized non-small cell lung cancer. Whole-study results and caveats: Compared with uninvolved lung, tumors showed higher T cell infiltration by TCRbeta sequencing.

V trimming: 5 bases; J trimming: 6 bases; junction bases outside the gene matches: 7. Germline loops: CDR1 SNHLY, CDR2 FYNNEI. The CDR3 totals 15 residues. Concerning this clone itself: Its specificity is not known.

The method was immunoSEQ multiplex PCR; TCRdb's version includes in-frame clones alone and lacks a portion of them. The sample shows roughly 12,000 clones, about four fifths of them seen only once. This chain joins TRBV2 and TRBJ2-1; 10 bases map to TRBD2. This TCR derives from a human donor with non-small cell lung cancer. The source material was lung tumor tissue. CDR3 residues: CASSSAGGPPNEQFF. The CDR3 region has the DNA TGTGCCAGCAGTTCAGCGGGAGGGCCTCCCAATGAGCAGTTCTTC.